This TCR beta chain stems from a study of control samples from healthy donors and cancer patients. This table comes from immunoSEQ multiplex PCR, and its TCRdb copy is limited to in-frame clones, with some not included. The sample has about 95,000 clones; about 85% are singletons. The V gene's germline CDR1 is KGHDR and CDR2 SFDVKD. CDR3 length: 13 residues. Trimming took off 2 bases at V and 1 base at J, with 4 bases between the two ends. Input material: blood. The TCR sequence derives from a man aged 25-40 years in good health. V and J are TRBV24-1 and TRBJ2-5; no reliable D call. This chain's CDR3 is CATSDSSQETQYF. CDR3 coding DNA: TGTGCCACCAGTGATTCCAGCCAAGAGACCCAGTACTTC.